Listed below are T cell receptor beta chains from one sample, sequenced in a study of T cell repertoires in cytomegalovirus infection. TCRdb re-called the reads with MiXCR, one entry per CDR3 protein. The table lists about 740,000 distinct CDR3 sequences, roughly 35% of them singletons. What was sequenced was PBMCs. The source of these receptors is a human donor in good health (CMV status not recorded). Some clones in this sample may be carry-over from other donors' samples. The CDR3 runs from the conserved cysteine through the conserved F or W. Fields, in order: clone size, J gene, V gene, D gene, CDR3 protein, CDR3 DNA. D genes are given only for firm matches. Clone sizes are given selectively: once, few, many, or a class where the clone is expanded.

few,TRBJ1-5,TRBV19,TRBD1,CASSQGQVNNQPQHF,TGTGCCAGTAGTCAGGGACAGGTGAACAATCAGCCCCAGCATTTT
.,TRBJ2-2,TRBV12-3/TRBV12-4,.,CASSLGSLGELFF,TGTGCCAGCAGTTTAGGGTCGCTCGGGGAGCTGTTTTTT
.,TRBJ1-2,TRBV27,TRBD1,CASSLSVAQGAGGYTF,TGTGCCAGCAGTTTATCGGTGGCTCAGGGGGCAGGTGGCTACACCTTC
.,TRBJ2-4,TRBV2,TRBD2,CASSEARGLAGGRWDKNIQYF,TGTGCCAGCAGTGAAGCGCGAGGACTAGCGGGAGGGAGGTGGGACAAAAACATTCAGTACTTC
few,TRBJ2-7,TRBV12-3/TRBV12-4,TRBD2,CASSLSGSSGYEQYF,TGTGCCAGCAGTTTAAGCGGGAGTTCTGGGTACGAGCAGTACTTC
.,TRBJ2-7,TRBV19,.,CASSNQMDSRPQQYF,TGTGCCAGTAGTAACCAGATGGACTCCAGACCGCAGCAGTACTTC
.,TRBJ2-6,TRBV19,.,CASSIEGGGNSGANVLTF,TGTGCCAGTAGTATAGAGGGGGGAGGAAACTCTGGGGCCAACGTCCTGACTTTC
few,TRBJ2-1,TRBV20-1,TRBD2,CSIELPGLAGEGEQFF,TGCAGTATAGAGCTTCCGGGACTAGCGGGAGAGGGTGAGCAGTTCTTC
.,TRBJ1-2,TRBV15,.,CATSRDLGSVGSNYGYTF,TGTGCCACCAGCAGAGATCTTGGCAGCGTTGGATCTAACTATGGCTACACCTTC
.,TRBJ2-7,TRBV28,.,CASSFEARSYEQYF,TGTGCCAGCAGTTTTGAGGCTCGCTCCTACGAGCAGTACTTC
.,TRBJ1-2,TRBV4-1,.,CASSPVGAHYGYTF,TGCGCCAGCAGCCCCGTGGGGGCCCACTATGGCTACACCTTC
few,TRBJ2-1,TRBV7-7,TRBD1,CASSVRQGPTNEQFF,TGTGCTAGCAGCGTCCGACAGGGTCCGACCAATGAGCAGTTCTTC
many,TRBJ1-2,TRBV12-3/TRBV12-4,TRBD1,CASSLTGGSYGYTF,TGTGCCAGCAGTTTAACAGGGGGAAGCTATGGCTACACCTTC